This T cell receptor beta chain originates from a study of T cell responses to AZD1222 COVID-19 vaccine (dated by TCRdb to about 2021). About the investigation overall: A total of under 250 trial participants underwent TCR sequencing, of whom 207 had received two doses of AZD1222 and about 26 had received two doses of the MenACWY control vaccine. Trial participants were enrolled by age into 18-55, 56-69 and 70-plus year subgroups, with roughly 160, 29 and 62 TCR-sequenced participants respectively. Broader findings and caveats from the paper: Nearly half of unique spike-specific TCRs reportedly recognized epitopes outside regions mutated in the B.1.351 and B.1.1.7 variants. Participants were mostly white British and included more females than males, and it was suggested by the authors that clonal diversity may have been underestimated. In the small 56-69-year group, the increase in depth fell short of significance, most likely because of low power. Vaccine-associated CD4 TCRs spanned the whole spike protein, with dominant responses in regions 160-218 and 743-854. Spike-specific TCR breadth and depth rose significantly after two AZD1222 doses compared with day 0 and with MenACWY recipients. Conclusions about previously exposed vaccinees are limited, since just six AZD1222 recipients were seropositive for SARS-CoV-2 at baseline. Because no day 14 peak-response samples were available, repertoires were characterized only after the peak T cell response.

The CDR3 regions of human TCRbeta chains were subjected to immunosequencing. The published analysis was carried out like this. TCRs in the repertoires were matched against a reference library of SARS-CoV-2-specific TCRs that had been generated with the MIRA antigen-specificity platform. Breadth was defined as the fraction of unique TCRs that were SARS-CoV-2-associated, and depth was defined as the fraction of total T cells that were SARS-CoV-2-associated. Using the MIRA data, each spike-specific TCR was assigned both to the spike region to which the TCR was reactive and to a CD4 or CD8 class. Log10-transformed breadth and depth values were compared by one-way ANOVA with Sidak's multiple comparisons tests. TCRdb stores this immuneACCESS table with in-frame sequences only. Part of the clones is absent; in the studies checked, under half of the shortfall reflects unresolved V genes, and no reason is known for the rest. The D gene and trimming were derived from the DNA, and the V and J assignments and clone size from that table. The sample table contains around 210,000 clones; only one count was recorded for around 94% of them. The top ten clonotypes cover over 1.5% of the sample.

As concerns this clone: The target of this receptor is not known. Within one base of it there is no much larger clone, and no base qualities were kept.

The time point label corresponds to: about 28 days (+/-7) after the second vaccine dose. The treatment or condition label of this sample denotes: meningococcal conjugate vaccine given as trial control. Vaccinee samples came from UK trials COV001 and COV002, including a single-blind randomized controlled phase 2/3 trial of AZD1222 (ChAdOx1 nCoV-19) in healthy adults. Trial participant PBMC samples were collected at day 0 and day 28 after the second dose for TCRbeta chain sequencing. The germline V gene encodes CDR1 SGHTA and CDR2 FQGNSA. V loses 3 bases at its end and J loses 5 bases; junction bases beyond the gene matches: 7. Reading from cysteine to phenylalanine, the CDR3 counts 15 amino acids. Only the CDR3 DNA stays, 45 bases, in frame from base 1.

The specimen was peripheral blood, collected 28 days after the second dose of the MenACWY control vaccine. Recombination connected TRBV7-2 to TRBJ2-7; 10 middle bases align to TRBD2. The TCR comes from an adult who received the MenACWY meningococcal vaccine as a control. The CDR3 amino acid sequence is: CASSLELAGENEQYF. The DNA sequence follows: TGTGCCAGCAGCTTGGAGCTAGCGGGAGAAAACGAGCAGTACTTC.